This TCR beta chain was sequenced during a study of cytomegalovirus exposure and HLA in healthy donors. General study results and limits: The majority of TCR sequences were rare, yet some public TCRs appeared in many donors.

In the case of this clone: The target antigen is unknown.

A multiplex PCR was run with 60 Vbeta primers and 13 Jbeta primers. Assay: immunoSEQ multiplex PCR; the TCRdb copy retains only in-frame clones and omits some. The top ten hold about 11% of the sample, which has 150,000 to 200,000 clones, around 80% seen once. Sequencing used PBMCs. The receptor's source is a man younger than 30 in good health and CMV-seropositive.

The CDR3 nucleotides read TGCGCCAGCAGCTTCGACCTCAGGACTAGCGCTTTCTACGAGCAGTACTTC. This encodes CASSFDLRTSAFYEQYF. The chain is built from TRBV5-1 and TRBJ2-7; 9 positions match TRBD2. This CDR3 contains 17 residues. Germline assignment: CDR1 SGHRS and CDR2 YFSETQ. The V segment lost 2 bases and the J segment 3 bases; nucleotides outside the gene matches: 12.